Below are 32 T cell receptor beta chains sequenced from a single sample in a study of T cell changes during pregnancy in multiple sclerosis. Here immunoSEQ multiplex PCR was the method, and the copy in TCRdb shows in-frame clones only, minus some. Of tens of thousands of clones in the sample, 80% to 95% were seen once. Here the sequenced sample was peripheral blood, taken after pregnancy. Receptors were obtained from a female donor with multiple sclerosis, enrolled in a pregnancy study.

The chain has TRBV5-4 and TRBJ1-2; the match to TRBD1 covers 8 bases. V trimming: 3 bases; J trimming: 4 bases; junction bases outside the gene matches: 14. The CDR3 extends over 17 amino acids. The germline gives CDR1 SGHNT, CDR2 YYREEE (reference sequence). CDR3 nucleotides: TGTGCCAGCAGCTCACTTACCCGGACAGGGATAGGCTATGGCTACACCTTC. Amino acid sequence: CASSSLTRTGIGYGYTF.

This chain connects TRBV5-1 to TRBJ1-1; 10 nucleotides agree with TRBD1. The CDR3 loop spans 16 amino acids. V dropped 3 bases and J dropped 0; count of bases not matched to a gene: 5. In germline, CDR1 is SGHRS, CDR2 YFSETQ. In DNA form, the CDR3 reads TGCGCCAGCAGCTCCACGGGACAGGGGATGAACACTGAAGCTTTCTTT. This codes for CASSSTGQGMNTEAFF.

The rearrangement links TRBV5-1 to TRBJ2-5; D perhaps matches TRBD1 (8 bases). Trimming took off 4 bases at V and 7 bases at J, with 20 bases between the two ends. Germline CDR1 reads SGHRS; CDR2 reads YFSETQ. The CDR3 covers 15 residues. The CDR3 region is CASSNSGVGQGTQYF. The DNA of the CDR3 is TGCGCCAGCAGCAACAGCGGGGTTGGACAGGGGACCCAGTACTTC.

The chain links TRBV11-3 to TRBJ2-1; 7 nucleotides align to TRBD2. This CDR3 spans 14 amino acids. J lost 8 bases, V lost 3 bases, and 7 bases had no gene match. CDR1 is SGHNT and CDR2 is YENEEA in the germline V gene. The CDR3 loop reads CASSLGREGYEQFF. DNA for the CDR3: TGTGCCAGCAGCTTGGGCAGGGAGGGGTATGAGCAGTTCTTC.

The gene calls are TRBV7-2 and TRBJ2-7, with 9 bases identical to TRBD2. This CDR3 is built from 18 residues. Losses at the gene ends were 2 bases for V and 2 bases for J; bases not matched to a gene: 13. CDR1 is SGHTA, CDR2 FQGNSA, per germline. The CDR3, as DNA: TGTGCCAGCAGCTTACCCCTGGATAGCGGGGGCGTCACCTACGAGCAGTACTTC. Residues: CASSLPLDSGGVTYEQYF. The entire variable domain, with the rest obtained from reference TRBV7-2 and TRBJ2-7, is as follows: GAGVSQSPSNKVTEKGKDVELRCDPISGHTALYWYRQSLGQGLEFLIYFQGNSAPDKSGLPSDRFSAERTGGSVSTLTIQRTQQEDSAVYLCASSLPLDSGGVTYEQYFGPGTRLTVT.

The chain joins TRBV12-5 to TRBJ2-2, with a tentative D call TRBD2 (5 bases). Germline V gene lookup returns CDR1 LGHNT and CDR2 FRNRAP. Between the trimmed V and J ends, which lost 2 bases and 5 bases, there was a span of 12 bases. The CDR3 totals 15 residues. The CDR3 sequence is CASGLIAGSTGELFF. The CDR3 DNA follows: TGTGCTAGTGGTTTGATCGCGGGTTCGACCGGGGAGCTGTTTTTT. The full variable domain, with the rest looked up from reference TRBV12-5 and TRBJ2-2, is DARVTQTPRHKVTEMGQEVTMRCQPILGHNTVFWYRQTMMQGLELLAYFRNRAPLDDSGMPKDRFSAEMPDATLATLKIQPSEPRDSAVYFCASGLIAGSTGELFFGEGSRLTVL.

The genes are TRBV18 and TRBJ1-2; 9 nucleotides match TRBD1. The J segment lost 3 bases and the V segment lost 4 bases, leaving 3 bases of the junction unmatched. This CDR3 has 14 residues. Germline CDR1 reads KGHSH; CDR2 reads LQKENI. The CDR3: CASSLRQGDYGYTF. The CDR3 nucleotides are TGTGCCAGCTCACTCAGACAGGGGGACTATGGCTACACCTTC. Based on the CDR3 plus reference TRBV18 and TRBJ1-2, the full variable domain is NAGVMQNPRHLVRRRGQEARLRCSPMKGHSHVYWYRQLPEEGLKFMVYLQKENIIDESGMPKERFSAEFPKEGPSILRIQQVVRGDSAAYFCASSLRQGDYGYTFGSGTRLTVV.

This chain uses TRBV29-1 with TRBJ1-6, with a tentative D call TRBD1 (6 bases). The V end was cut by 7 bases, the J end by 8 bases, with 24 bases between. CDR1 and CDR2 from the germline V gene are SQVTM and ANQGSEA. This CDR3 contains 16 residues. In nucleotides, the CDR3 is TGCAGCGCCGCCGAGGGGGGGGGCCCGGGGGATTCACCCCTCCACTTT. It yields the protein CSAAEGGGPGDSPLHF.

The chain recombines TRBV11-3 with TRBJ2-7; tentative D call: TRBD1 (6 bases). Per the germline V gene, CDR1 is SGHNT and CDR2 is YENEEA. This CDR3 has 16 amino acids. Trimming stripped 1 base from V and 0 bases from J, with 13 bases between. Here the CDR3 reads CASSLGTGPFSYEQYF. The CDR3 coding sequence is TGTGCCAGCAGCTTAGGCACAGGGCCCTTCTCCTACGAGCAGTACTTC.

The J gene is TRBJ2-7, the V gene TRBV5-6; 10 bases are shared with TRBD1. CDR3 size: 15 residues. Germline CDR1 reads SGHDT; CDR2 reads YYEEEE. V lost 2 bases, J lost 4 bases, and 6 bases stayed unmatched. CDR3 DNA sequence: TGTGCCAGCAGCTTATCCGGGACAGGGGATTACGAGCAGTACTTC. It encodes CASSLSGTGDYEQYF.

The CDR3 region has the DNA TGCAGCGTGGGAAGTCAGGGGCTACCTGAAGCTTTCTTT. Translating gives CSVGSQGLPEAFF. The V and J genes are TRBV29-1 and TRBJ1-1, with D possibly matching TRBD1 (6 bases). The length of the CDR3 is 13 residues. CDR1 and CDR2 from the germline V gene are SQVTM and ANQGSEA. V was trimmed by 6 bases and J by 6 bases, leaving 17 bases between them.

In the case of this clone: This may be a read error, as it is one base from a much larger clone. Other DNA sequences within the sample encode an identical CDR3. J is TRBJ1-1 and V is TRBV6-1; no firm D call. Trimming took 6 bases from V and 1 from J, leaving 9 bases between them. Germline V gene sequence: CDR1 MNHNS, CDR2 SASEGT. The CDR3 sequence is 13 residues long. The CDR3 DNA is TGTGCCAGCAGCTCTACAGAGAACACTGAAGCTTTCTTT. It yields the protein CASSSTENTEAFF.

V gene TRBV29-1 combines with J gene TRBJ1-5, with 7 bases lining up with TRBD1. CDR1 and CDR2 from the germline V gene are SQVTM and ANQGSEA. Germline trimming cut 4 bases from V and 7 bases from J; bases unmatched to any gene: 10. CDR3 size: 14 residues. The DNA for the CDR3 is TGCAGCGTTGGGATCGGGACAGTAGACCAGCCCCAGCATTTT. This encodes CSVGIGTVDQPQHF.

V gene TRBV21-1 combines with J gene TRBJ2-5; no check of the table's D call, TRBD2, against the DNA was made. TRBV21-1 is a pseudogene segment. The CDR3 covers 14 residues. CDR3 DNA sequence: TGTGCCAGCAGCAAAATAGAGGGCCCACAGTCCCAGTACTTC. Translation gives CASSKIEGPQSQYF.

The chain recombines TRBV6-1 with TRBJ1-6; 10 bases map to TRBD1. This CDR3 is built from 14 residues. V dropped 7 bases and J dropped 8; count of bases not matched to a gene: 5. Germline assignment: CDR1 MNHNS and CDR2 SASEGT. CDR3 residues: CASTRDRGYSPLHF. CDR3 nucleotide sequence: TGTGCCAGCACCCGGGACAGGGGATATTCACCCCTCCACTTT.

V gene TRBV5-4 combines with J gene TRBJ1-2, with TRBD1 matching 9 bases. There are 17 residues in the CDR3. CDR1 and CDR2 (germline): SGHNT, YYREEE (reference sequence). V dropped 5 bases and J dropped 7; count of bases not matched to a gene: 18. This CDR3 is CASSSTGTGFSISGYTF. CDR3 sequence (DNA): TGTGCCAGCAGTTCGACCGGGACAGGGTTCAGCATCAGTGGCTACACCTTC.

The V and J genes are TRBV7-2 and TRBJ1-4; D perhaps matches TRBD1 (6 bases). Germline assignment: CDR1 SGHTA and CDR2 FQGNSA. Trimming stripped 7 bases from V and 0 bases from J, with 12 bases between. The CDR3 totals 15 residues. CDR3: CASTADSSTNEKLFF. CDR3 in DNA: TGTGCCAGCACCGCGGACAGTTCAACTAATGAAAAACTGTTTTTT.

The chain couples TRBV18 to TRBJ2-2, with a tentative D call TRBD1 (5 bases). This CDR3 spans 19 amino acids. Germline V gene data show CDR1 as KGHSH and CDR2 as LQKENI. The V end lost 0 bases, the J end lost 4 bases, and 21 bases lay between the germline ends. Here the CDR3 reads CASSPPSDSYMSGTGELFF. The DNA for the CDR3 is TGTGCCAGCTCACCACCGAGCGACAGCTATATGAGTGGCACCGGGGAGCTGTTTTTT.

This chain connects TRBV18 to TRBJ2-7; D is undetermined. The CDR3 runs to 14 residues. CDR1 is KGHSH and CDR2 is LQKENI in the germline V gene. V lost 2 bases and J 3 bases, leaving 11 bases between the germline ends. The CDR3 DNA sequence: TGTGCCAGCTCACCAACTGCGGTAATCTACGAGCAGTACTTC. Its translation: CASSPTAVIYEQYF.

The DNA of the CDR3 is TGTGCTAGTGGTCTACAGGGGGGAATATACAATGAGCAGTTCTTC. Translated, it gives CASGLQGGIYNEQFF. This chain uses TRBV12-5 with TRBJ2-1; TRBD1 aligns across 8 bases. J gave up 4 bases and V 5 bases, and 7 bases lay outside the gene matches. Germline values: CDR1 LGHNT, CDR2 FRNRAP. The CDR3 loop spans 15 amino acids. Supplemented by reference TRBV12-5 and TRBJ2-1, the full variable domain reads DARVTQTPRHKVTEMGQEVTMRCQPILGHNTVFWYRQTMMQGLELLAYFRNRAPLDDSGMPKDRFSAEMPDATLATLKIQPSEPRDSAVYFCASGLQGGIYNEQFFGPGTRLTVL.

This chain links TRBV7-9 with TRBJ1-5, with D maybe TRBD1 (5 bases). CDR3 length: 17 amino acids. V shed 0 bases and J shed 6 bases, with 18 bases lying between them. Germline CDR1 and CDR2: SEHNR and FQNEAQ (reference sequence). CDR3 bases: TGTGCCAGCAGCTTAGCGTTCGGGGGTCGAGGGAGTCAGCCCCAGCATTTT. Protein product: CASSLAFGGRGSQPQHF.

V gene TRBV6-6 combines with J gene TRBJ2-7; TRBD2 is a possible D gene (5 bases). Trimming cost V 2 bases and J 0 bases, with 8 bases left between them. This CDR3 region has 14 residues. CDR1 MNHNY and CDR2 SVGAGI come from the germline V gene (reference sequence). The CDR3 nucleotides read TGTGCCAGCAGTTACCGGGGAACCTCCTACGAGCAGTACTTC. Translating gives CASSYRGTSYEQYF.

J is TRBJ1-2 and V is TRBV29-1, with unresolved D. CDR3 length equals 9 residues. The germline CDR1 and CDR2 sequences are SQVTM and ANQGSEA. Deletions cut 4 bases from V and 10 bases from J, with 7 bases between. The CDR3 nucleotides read TGCAGCGTTGGCAGTCCCTACACCTTC. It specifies CSVGSPYTF. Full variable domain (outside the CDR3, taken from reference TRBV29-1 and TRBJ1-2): SAVISQKPSRDICQRGTSLTIQCQVDSQVTMMFWYRQQPGQSLTLIATANQGSEATYESGFVIDKFPISRPNLTFSTLTVSNMSPEDSSIYLCSVGSPYTFGSGTRLTVV.

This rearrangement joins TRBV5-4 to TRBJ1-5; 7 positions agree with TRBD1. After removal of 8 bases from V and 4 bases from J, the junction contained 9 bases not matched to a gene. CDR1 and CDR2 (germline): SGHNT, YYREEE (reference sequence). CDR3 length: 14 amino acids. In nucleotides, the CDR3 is TGTGCCAGTACCCGACAGGGAGAGAATCAGCCCCAGCATTTT. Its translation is CASTRQGENQPQHF.

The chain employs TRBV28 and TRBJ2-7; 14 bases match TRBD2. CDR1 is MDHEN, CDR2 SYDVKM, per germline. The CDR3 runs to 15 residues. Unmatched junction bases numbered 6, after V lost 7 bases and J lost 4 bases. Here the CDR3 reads CASNGLAGGGYEQYF. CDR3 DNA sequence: TGTGCCAGCAACGGACTAGCGGGGGGCGGGTACGAGCAGTACTTC.

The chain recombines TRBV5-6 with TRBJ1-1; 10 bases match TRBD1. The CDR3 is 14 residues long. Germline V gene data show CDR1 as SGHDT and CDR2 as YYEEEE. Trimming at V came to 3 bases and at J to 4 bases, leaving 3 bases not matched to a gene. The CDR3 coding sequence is TGTGCCAGCAGCTATGACAGGGGGCTCACTGAAGCTTTCTTT. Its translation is CASSYDRGLTEAFF. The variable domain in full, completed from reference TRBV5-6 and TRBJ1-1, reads DAGVTQSPTHLIKTRGQQVTLRCSPKSGHDTVSWYQQALGQGPQFIFQYYEEEERQRGNFPDRFSGHQFPNYSSELNVNALLLGDSALYLCASSYDRGLTEAFFGQGTRLTVV.

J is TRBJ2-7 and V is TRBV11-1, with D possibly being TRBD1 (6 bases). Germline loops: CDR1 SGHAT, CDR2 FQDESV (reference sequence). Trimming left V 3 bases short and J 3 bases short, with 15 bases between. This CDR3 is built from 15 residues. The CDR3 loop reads CASSFNRVPLYEQYF. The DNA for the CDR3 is TGTGCCAGCAGCTTCAACAGGGTCCCACTCTACGAGCAGTACTTC.

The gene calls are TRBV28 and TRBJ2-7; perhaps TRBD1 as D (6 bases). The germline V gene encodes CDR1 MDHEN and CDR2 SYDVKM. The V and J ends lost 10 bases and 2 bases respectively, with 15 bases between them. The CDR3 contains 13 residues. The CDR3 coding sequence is TGTGCCACCCGGACAGCAACGACCTACGAGCAGTACTTC. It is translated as CATRTATTYEQYF.

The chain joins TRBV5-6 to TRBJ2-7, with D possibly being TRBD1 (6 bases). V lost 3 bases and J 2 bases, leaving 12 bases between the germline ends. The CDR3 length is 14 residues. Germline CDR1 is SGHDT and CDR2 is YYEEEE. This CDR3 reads CASSSWGQTYEQYF. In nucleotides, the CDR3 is TGTGCCAGCAGCTCGTGGGGGCAGACCTACGAGCAGTACTTC.

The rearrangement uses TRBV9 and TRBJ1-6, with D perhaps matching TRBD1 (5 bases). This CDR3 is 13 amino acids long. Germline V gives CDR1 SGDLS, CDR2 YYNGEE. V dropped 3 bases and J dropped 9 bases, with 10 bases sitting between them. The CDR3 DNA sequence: TGTGCCAGCAGCGGAACAGGTCCTTCACCCCTCCACTTT. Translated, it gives CASSGTGPSPLHF.

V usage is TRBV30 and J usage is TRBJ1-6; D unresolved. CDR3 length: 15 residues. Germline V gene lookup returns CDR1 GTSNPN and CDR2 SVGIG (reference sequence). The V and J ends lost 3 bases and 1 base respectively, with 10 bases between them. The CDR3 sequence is CAWRGPASYNSPLHF. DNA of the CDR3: TGTGCCTGGAGGGGCCCGGCATCCTATAATTCACCCCTCCACTTT.

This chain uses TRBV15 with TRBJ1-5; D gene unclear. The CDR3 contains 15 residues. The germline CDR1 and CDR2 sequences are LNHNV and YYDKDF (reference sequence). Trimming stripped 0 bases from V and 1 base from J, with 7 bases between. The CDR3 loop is CATSRDLASNQPQHF. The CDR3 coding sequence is TGTGCCACCAGCAGAGATCTAGCCAGCAATCAGCCCCAGCATTTT.